This T cell receptor beta chain originates from a study of blood T cell repertoires in COVID-19. How the authors handled the data: Estimation of nucleated cell counts was performed using reference gene primer amplification. Measured with immunoSEQ multiplex PCR; TCRdb has only the in-frame clones, and not every one. Clone size and the V and J calls come from that table; the DNA yielded D and trimming. The data contain some 21,000 clones, more than 85% of them singletons. The germline CDR1 and CDR2 sequences are SGHRS and YFSETQ. Trimming removed 3 bases from V and 1 base from J; junction bases left unmatched: 3. This CDR3 contains 15 residues. In this sample, this clone turned up once.

The receptor was isolated from a woman in her 50s with active COVID-19. The chain combines TRBV5-1 with TRBJ2-2, with 7 bases lining up with TRBD1. Sequencing used peripheral blood. The DNA of the CDR3 is TGCGCCAGCAGCTCCCGGACAGGGAACACCGGGGAGCTGTTTTTT. Its protein is CASSSRTGNTGELFF.